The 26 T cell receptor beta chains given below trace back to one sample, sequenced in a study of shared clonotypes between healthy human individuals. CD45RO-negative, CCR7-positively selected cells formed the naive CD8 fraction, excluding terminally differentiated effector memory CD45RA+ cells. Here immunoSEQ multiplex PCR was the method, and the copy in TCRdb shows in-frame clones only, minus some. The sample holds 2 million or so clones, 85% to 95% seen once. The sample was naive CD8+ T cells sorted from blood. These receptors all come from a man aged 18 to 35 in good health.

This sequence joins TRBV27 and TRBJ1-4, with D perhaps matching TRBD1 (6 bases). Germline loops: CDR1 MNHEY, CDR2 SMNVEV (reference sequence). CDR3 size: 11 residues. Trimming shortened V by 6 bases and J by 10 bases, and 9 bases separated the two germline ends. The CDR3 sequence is CASSRTVKLFF. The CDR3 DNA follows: TGTGCCAGCAGCCGGACAGTAAAACTGTTTTTT. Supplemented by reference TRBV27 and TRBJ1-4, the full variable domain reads EAQVTQNPRYLITVTGKKLTVTCSQNMNHEYMSWYRQDPGLGLRQIYYSMNVEVTDKGDVPEGYKVSRKEKRNFPLILESPSPNQTSLYFCASSRTVKLFFGSGTQLSVL.

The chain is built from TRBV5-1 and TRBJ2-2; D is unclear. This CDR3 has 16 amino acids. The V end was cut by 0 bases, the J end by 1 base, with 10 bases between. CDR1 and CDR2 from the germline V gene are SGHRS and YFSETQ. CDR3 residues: CASSLEVWENTGELFF. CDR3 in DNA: TGCGCCAGCAGCTTGGAAGTATGGGAGAACACCGGGGAGCTGTTTTTT.

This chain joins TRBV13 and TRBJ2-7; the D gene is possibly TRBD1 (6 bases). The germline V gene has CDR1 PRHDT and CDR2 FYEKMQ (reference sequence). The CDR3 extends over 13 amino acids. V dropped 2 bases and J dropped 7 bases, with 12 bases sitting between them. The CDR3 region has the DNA TGTGCCAGCAGCTTACAGGGGTCGGGGGAGCAGTACTTC. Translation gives CASSLQGSGEQYF.

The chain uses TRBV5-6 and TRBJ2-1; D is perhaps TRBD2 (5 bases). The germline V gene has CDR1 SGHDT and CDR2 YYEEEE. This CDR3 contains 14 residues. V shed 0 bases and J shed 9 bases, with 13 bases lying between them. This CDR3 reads CASSLARGYGEQFF. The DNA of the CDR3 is TGTGCCAGCAGCTTGGCTCGGGGATATGGTGAGCAGTTCTTC.

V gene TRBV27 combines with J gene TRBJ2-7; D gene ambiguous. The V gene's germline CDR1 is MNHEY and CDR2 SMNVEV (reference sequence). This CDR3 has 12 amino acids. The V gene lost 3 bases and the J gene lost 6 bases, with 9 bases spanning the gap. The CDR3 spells CASSLVAGEQYF. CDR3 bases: TGTGCCAGCAGTTTGGTGGCTGGCGAGCAGTACTTC.

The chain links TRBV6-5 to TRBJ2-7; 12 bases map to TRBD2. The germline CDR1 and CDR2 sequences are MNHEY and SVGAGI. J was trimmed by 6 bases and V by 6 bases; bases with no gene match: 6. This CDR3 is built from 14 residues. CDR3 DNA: TGTGCCAGCAGCCGACTAGCGGGAGCCCCCGAGCAGTACTTC. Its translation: CASSRLAGAPEQYF.

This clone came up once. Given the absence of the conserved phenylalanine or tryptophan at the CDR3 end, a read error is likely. CDR3 DNA sequence: TGTGCCAGCAGTGATTTTGCCCTCCACCTT. Translating it yields CASSDFALHL. The chain has TRBV25-1 and TRBJ1-6; no firm D call. Trimming took 3 bases from V and 14 from J, leaving 5 bases between them. The CDR3 has 10 amino acids. Germline CDR1 and CDR2: MGHDK and SYGVNS.

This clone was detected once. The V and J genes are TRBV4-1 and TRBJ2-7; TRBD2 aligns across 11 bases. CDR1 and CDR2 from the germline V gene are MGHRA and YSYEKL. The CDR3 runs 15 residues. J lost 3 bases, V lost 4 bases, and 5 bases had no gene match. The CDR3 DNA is TGCGCCAGCAGCCTCCTAGCGGGAGGCATCTACGAGCAGTACTTC. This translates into CASSLLAGGIYEQYF.

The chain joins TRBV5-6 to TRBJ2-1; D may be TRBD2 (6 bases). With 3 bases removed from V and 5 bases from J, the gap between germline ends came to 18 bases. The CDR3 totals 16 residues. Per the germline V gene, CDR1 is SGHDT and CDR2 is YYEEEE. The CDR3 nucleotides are TGTGCCAGCAGCTCCCTCCCCGGCGGGGAAGACAATGAGCAGTTCTTC. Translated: CASSSLPGGEDNEQFF.

CDR3 region: CASSVTSGGSYNEQFF. CDR3 sequence (DNA): TGTGCCAGCAGCGTCACTAGCGGGGGATCCTACAATGAGCAGTTCTTC. The chain carries TRBV11-2 and TRBJ2-1; 11 nucleotides match TRBD2. The germline V gene encodes CDR1 SGHAT and CDR2 FQNNGV. This CDR3 has 16 amino acids. Germline trimming cut 5 bases from V and 1 base from J; bases unmatched to any gene: 4.

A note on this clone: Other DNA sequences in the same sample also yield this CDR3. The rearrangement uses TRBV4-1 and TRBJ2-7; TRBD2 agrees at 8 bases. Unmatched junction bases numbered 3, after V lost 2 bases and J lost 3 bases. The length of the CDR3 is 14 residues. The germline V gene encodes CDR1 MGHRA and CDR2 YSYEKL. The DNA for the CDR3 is TGCGCCAGCAGCCAATACAGCGGGAGCTACGAGCAGTACTTC. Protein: CASSQYSGSYEQYF.

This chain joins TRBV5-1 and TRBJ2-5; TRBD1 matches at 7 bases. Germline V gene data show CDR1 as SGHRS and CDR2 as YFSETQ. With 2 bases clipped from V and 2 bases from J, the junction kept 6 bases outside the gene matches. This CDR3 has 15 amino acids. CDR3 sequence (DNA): TGCGCCAGCAGCTTTACCTCAGGGGGACAAGAGACCCAGTACTTC. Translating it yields CASSFTSGGQETQYF.

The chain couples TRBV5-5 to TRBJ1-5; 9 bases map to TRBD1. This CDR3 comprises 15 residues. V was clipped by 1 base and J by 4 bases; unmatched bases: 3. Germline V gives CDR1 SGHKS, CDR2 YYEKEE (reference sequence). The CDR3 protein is CASSLSGTGNQPQHF. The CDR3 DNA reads TGTGCCAGCAGCTTGAGTGGGACAGGGAATCAGCCCCAGCATTTT.

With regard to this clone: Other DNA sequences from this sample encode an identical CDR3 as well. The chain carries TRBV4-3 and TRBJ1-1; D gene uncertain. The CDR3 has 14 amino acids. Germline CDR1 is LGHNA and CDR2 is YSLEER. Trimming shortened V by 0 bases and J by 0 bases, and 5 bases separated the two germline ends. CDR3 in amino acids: CASSQDTVNTEAFF. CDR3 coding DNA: TGCGCCAGCAGCCAAGACACAGTGAACACTGAAGCTTTCTTT.

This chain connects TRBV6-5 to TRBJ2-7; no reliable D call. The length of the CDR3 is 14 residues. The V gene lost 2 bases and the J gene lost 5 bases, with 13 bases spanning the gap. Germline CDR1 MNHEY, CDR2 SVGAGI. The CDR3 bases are TGTGCCAGCAGTTACGTTGGCATTTTTAACGAGCAGTACTTC. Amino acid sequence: CASSYVGIFNEQYF.

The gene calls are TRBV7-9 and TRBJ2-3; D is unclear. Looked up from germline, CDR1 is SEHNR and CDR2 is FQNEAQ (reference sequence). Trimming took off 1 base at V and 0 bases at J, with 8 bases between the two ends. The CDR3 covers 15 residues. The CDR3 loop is CASSLVPSSTDTQYF. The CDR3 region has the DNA TGTGCCAGCAGCTTAGTCCCCAGCAGCACAGATACGCAGTATTTT. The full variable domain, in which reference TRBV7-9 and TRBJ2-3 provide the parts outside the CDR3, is DTGVSQNPRHKITKRGQNVTFRCDPISEHNRLYWYRQTLGQGPEFLTYFQNEAQLEKSRLLSDRFSAERPKGSFSTLEIQRTEQGDSAMYLCASSLVPSSTDTQYFGPGTRLTVL.

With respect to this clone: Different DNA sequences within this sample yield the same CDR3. Here the CDR3 reads CASSVGGGSPLHF. The CDR3 DNA sequence: TGTGCCAGCAGCGTCGGCGGGGGATCACCCCTCCACTTT. The chain is built from TRBV9 and TRBJ1-6; D is possibly TRBD1 (5 bases). The germline V gene has CDR1 SGDLS and CDR2 YYNGEE. The germline V and J ends were trimmed by 2 bases and 10 bases, with 10 bases remaining between them. The CDR3 extends over 13 amino acids. The entire variable domain, with the rest obtained from reference TRBV9 and TRBJ1-6, is as follows: DSGVTQTPKHLITATGQRVTLRCSPRSGDLSVYWYQQSLDQGLQFLIQYYNGEERAKGNILERFSAQQFPDLHSELNLSSLELGDSALYFCASSVGGGSPLHFGNGTRLTVT.

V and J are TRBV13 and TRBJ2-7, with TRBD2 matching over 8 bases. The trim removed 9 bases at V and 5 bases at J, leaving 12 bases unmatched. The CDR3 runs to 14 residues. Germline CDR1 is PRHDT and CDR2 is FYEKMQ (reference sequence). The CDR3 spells CASRAAGDFNEQYF. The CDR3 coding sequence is TGTGCCAGTCGTGCAGCGGGAGATTTCAACGAGCAGTACTTC. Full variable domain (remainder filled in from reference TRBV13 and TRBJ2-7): AAGVIQSPRHLIKEKRETATLKCYPIPRHDTVYWYQQGPGQDPQFLISFYEKMQSDKGSIPDRFSAQQFSDYHSELNMSSLELGDSALYFCASRAAGDFNEQYFGPGTRLTVT.

The CDR3 DNA reads TGTGCCAGCAGTGAATTGGGGGACTGGAACAATGAGCAGTTCTTC. It encodes CASSELGDWNNEQFF. The genes are TRBV25-1 and TRBJ2-1; possibly TRBD2 for D (6 bases). Trimming removed 1 base from V and 5 bases from J, with 12 bases in between. The CDR3 has 15 residues. Germline V gene data show CDR1 as MGHDK and CDR2 as SYGVNS.

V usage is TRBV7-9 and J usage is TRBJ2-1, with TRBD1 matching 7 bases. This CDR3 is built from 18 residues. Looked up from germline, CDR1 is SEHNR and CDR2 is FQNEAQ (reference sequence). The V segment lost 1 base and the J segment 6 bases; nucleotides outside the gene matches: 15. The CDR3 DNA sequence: TGTGCCAGCAGCTTAGGGGCAATTAGCCAGGGGGTTGGCAATGAGCAGTTCTTC. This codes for CASSLGAISQGVGNEQFF.

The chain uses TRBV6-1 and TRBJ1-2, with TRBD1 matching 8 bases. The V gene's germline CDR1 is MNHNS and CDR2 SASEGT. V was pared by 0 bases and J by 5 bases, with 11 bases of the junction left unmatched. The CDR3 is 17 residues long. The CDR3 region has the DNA TGTGCCAGCAGTGAAGCGCGGGACAGGAGGAACTTGTATGGCTACACCTTC. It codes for CASSEARDRRNLYGYTF.

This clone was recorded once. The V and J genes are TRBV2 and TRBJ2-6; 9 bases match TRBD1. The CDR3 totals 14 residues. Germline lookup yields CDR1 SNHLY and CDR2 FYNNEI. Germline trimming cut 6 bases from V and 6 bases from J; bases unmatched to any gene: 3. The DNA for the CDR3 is TGTGCCAGCAGACGGACAGGGGAGGCCAACGTCCTGACTTTC. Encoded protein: CASRRTGEANVLTF.

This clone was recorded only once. The CDR3 DNA sequence: TGCGCCAGCTGTCCTTCGTGGGGGACAGCCAATTCCTACGAGCAGTACTTC. It translates to CASCPSWGTANSYEQYF. The chain links TRBV4-3 to TRBJ2-7, with 7 bases fitting TRBD1. The CDR3 has 17 amino acids. Unmatched junction bases numbered 17, after V lost 8 bases and J lost 1 base. CDR1 is LGHNA and CDR2 is YSLEER in the germline V gene.

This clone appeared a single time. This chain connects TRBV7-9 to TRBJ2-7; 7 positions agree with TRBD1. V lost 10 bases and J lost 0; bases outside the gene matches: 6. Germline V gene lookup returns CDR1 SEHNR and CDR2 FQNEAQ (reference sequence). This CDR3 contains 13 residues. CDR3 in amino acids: CATEDRDSYEQYF. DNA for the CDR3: TGTGCCACCGAAGACAGGGACTCCTACGAGCAGTACTTC.

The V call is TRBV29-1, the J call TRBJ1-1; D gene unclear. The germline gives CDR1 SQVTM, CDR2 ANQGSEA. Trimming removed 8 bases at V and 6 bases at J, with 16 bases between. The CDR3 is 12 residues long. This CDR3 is CSSDREVSEAFF. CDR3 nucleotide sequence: TGCAGCTCAGATCGGGAGGTATCTGAAGCTTTCTTT.

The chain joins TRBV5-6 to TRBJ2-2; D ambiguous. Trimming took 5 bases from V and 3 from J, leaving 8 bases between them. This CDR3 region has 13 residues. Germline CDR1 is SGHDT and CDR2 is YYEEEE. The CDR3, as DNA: TGTGCCAGCAGTAAGACCGACACCGGGGAGCTGTTTTTT. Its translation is CASSKTDTGELFF.